This T cell receptor (beta chain) was documented in a study of spatial heterogeneity in lung cancer. Study overall: The study consistently detected more beta-chain than alpha-chain sequences. Study-level findings and limits: How many expanded intratumoral alpha and beta TCRs were present tracked the tumor mutation count, which was a count of nonsynonymous mutations. Ubiquitous expanded TCR counts tracked ubiquitous nonsynonymous mutations; regional expanded TCR counts tracked regional nonsynonymous mutations. Alpha chain coverage of tumor T cells was estimated at 6.5% to 7.5%, and beta chain coverage at about 13%.

Carried by each TCR cDNA molecule was a unique molecular identifier. MiXCR, run by TCRdb on the 5' RACE reads, gives a single entry per CDR3 protein. Here the sample spans 10,000 to 11,000 distinct CDR3 sequences, 6% to 9.5% being singletons. V lost 1 base and J lost 7, with 11 bases in between. The germline CDR1 and CDR2 sequences are SGHTA and FQGNSA. The CDR3 is 14 residues long. In the case of this clonotype: Antigen specificity is unknown.

The time point denotes: sample taken at primary tumor resection. The specimen comprised lung tumor tissue, sampled at surgery. The genes are TRBV7-2 and TRBJ2-1; weak D call: TRBD2 (6 bases). This TCR was sampled from a female donor with early-stage non-small cell lung cancer. The CDR3 reads CASSLGGGSNEQFF. CDR3 coding DNA: TGTGCCAGCAGCTTAGGTGGGGGGTCTAATGAGCAGTTCTTC.